This T cell receptor (beta chain) was sequenced in a study of long-term antiretroviral therapy in people with HIV. Study findings and constraints: Once patients were on ART, diversity went higher but still fell short of transplant donor controls.

Researchers ran immunoSEQ v3.0 at survey level. Per-sample targets for sequencing were roughly 35,000-50,000 T-cell genomes. The protocol was immunoSEQ multiplex PCR, while the TCRdb copy is restricted to in-frame clones and leaves out a portion. Of some 33,000 clones listed, over 70% are singletons. As regards this clone: Antigen unknown.

The CDR3 sequence is 15 residues long. The germline gives CDR1 SQVTM, CDR2 ANQGSEA. V was trimmed by 0 bases and J by 4 bases, leaving 15 bases between them. Sequencing was performed on unsorted PBMCs, taken 0.6 years after starting antiretroviral therapy. The gene calls are TRBV29-1 and TRBJ1-1; D may be TRBD1 (6 bases). The origin of this receptor is a man younger than 35 with HIV. The CDR3 reads CSVEDWSGASTEAFF. For the CDR3, the DNA is TGCAGCGTTGAAGATTGGTCGGGGGCGAGCACTGAAGCTTTCTTT.